These 30 T cell receptor beta chains came from one sample sequenced in a study of blood T cell repertoires in COVID-19. The table came from immunoSEQ multiplex PCR; TCRdb's copy has only in-frame clones and leaves some out. The sample yields some 270,000 clones, approximately 85% seen once. The specimen sequenced was PBMCs or T cells enriched from blood (not recorded which). The receptors derive from a woman in her twenties or thirties who had recovered from COVID-19.

V gene TRBV19 combines with J gene TRBJ1-2; 9 nucleotides match TRBD1. This CDR3 has 13 amino acids. The germline gives CDR1 LNHDA, CDR2 SQIVND (reference sequence). After removal of 6 bases from V and 8 bases from J, the junction contained 7 bases not matched to a gene. The CDR3 DNA reads as TGTGCCAGTAGGCCGGACAGGGGAGGCGGCTACACCTTC. This sequence encodes CASRPDRGGGYTF.

This chain connects TRBV5-1 to TRBJ1-2; no firm D call. The CDR3 runs to 15 residues. The ends were cut back, 0 bases at V and 4 bases at J, with 13 bases in the middle. CDR1 and CDR2 (germline): SGHRS, YFSETQ. CDR3 in amino acids: CASSLEPGLAYGYTF. The CDR3 DNA is TGCGCCAGCAGCTTGGAGCCGGGTTTGGCCTATGGCTACACCTTC.

The chain joins TRBV7-9 to TRBJ1-2, with TRBD1 identical over 9 bases. Germline CDR1 reads SEHNR; CDR2 reads FQNEAQ (reference sequence). J was trimmed by 3 bases and V by 10 bases; bases with no gene match: 12. This CDR3 spans 15 amino acids. The CDR3 DNA sequence: TGTGCCATCCCGCGGAGGACAGGGGTGGACTATGGCTACACCTTC. Protein sequence: CAIPRRTGVDYGYTF.

The V and J genes are TRBV5-6 and TRBJ1-5, with 7 positions matching TRBD1. CDR1 is SGHDT, CDR2 YYEEEE, per germline. The CDR3 totals 15 residues. After removal of 4 bases from V and 3 bases from J, the junction contained 7 bases not matched to a gene. For the CDR3, the DNA is TGTGCCAGCAGCGTGGGACAGTGGGTCAATCAGCCCCAGCATTTT. Protein product: CASSVGQWVNQPQHF.

In its sample, this clone was seen once. The V call is TRBV5-4, the J call TRBJ2-7; 15 nucleotides match TRBD2. V trimming: 4 bases; J trimming: 5 bases; junction bases outside the gene matches: 10. There are 17 residues in the CDR3. Germline V gives CDR1 SGHNT, CDR2 YYREEE (reference sequence). CDR3 protein: CASSPRRTSGGGHEQYF. DNA for the CDR3: TGTGCCAGCAGCCCACGACGGACTAGCGGGGGGGGGCACGAGCAGTACTTC.

J is TRBJ2-5 and V is TRBV7-6; possibly TRBD1 for D (5 bases). The germline gives CDR1 SGHVS, CDR2 FNYEAQ. The length of the CDR3 is 13 residues. V lost 4 bases to trimming and J lost 3 bases, with 9 bases between them. Here the CDR3 reads CASSSRGKETQYF. In DNA, the CDR3 is TGTGCCAGCAGCTCTAGGGGCAAAGAGACCCAGTACTTC. Filled out from reference TRBV7-6 and TRBJ2-5, the complete variable domain reads GAGVSQSPRYKVTKRGQDVALRCDPISGHVSLYWYRQALGQGPEFLTYFNYEAQQDKSGLPNDRFSAERPEGSISTLTIQRTEQRDSAMYRCASSSRGKETQYFGPGTRLLVL.

The chain has TRBV14 and TRBJ1-2, with D uncertain. Trimming shortened V by 3 bases and J by 0 bases, and 11 bases separated the two germline ends. The CDR3 length is 15 residues. Germline V gene sequence: CDR1 SGHDN, CDR2 FVKESK. The CDR3 loop is CASSQVHRSNYGYTF. Written as DNA, the CDR3 is TGTGCCAGCAGCCAGGTACATCGCTCTAACTATGGCTACACCTTC.

This chain connects TRBV30 to TRBJ1-6; D is uncertain. Germline V gene data show CDR1 as GTSNPN and CDR2 as SVGIG (reference sequence). V gave up 3 bases and J gave up 6 bases, with 6 bases separating them. The CDR3 runs 12 residues. The DNA of the CDR3 is TGTGCCTGGAGCTCCCCTAATTCACCCCTCCACTTT. The encoded protein is CAWSSPNSPLHF.

The chain carries TRBV13 and TRBJ1-2; TRBD1 might be the D (6 bases). This CDR3 comprises 17 residues. Trimming stripped 3 bases from V and 3 bases from J, with 20 bases between. Germline CDR1 is PRHDT and CDR2 is FYEKMQ (reference sequence). DNA of the CDR3: TGTGCCAGCAGCTTCCCGCAGGAGGCGTCAGGGGACTATGGCTACACCTTC. It codes for CASSFPQEASGDYGYTF. Using reference TRBV13 and TRBJ1-2 for the parts outside the CDR3, the full variable domain is AAGVIQSPRHLIKEKRETATLKCYPIPRHDTVYWYQQGPGQDPQFLISFYEKMQSDKGSIPDRFSAQQFSDYHSELNMSSLELGDSALYFCASSFPQEASGDYGYTFGSGTRLTVV.

This clone was picked up one time. The chain carries TRBV5-1 and TRBJ1-6, with 8 bases aligning to TRBD1. The CDR3 is 15 residues long. The germline CDR1 and CDR2 sequences are SGHRS and YFSETQ. Germline trimming cut 1 base from V and 4 bases from J; bases unmatched to any gene: 1. In DNA form, the CDR3 reads TGCGCCAGCAGCTTGACAGGGGGATATAATTCACCCCTCCACTTT. This translates into CASSLTGGYNSPLHF.

Written as DNA, the CDR3 is TGTGCCAGCAGTTACTCGCCGACTAGCAGCGGGAGGGGGGCACTAGATACGCAGTATTTT. This sequence encodes CASSYSPTSSGRGALDTQYF. V is TRBV6-2 or TRBV6-3 and J is TRBJ2-3, with 10 bases lining up with TRBD2. The V and J ends lost 0 bases and 5 bases, in that order; junction bases with no gene match: 17. Germline CDR1 and CDR2: MNHEY and SVGEGT. The CDR3 is 20 residues long.

The V and J genes are TRBV28 and TRBJ1-1; possible D gene TRBD1, 5 bases. V shed 6 bases and J shed 10 bases, with 24 bases lying between them. The CDR3 spans 15 residues. The germline V gene has CDR1 MDHEN and CDR2 SYDVKM. CDR3 bases: TGTGCCAGCAGCCCTTACCCGGGACTGGGCGGTGTAGCTTTCTTT. The encoded protein is CASSPYPGLGGVAFF.

This sequence joins TRBV6-5 and TRBJ1-4, with D uncertain. Germline lookup yields CDR1 MNHEY and CDR2 SVGAGI. The CDR3 is 14 residues long. The V and J ends lost 7 bases and 15 bases respectively, with 24 bases between them. CDR3 bases: TGTGCCAGCACTCTGAACACGGCACCACGCGGAGTGTTTTTT. It codes for CASTLNTAPRGVFF.

A few counts support this clone. This chain joins TRBV2 and TRBJ1-6; TRBD1 might be the D (5 bases). CDR1 SNHLY and CDR2 FYNNEI come from the germline V gene. This CDR3 comprises 12 residues. V was pared by 7 bases and J by 9 bases, with 10 bases between. CDR3 sequence: CASTVDTSPLHF. CDR3 in DNA: TGTGCCAGCACGGTGGACACTTCACCCCTCCACTTT.

The V and J genes are TRBV20-1 and TRBJ1-2; TRBD1 aligns across 11 bases. V lost 3 bases to trimming and J lost 5 bases; unmatched junction nucleotides: 2. Germline CDR1 and CDR2: DFQATT and SNEGSKA (reference sequence). CDR3 length: 13 residues. CDR3 nucleotides: TGCAGTGCTAGTGGACAGGGGGCGTATGGCTACACCTTC. Protein sequence: CSASGQGAYGYTF.

The chain recombines TRBV28 with TRBJ1-6, with TRBD1 as a possible D gene (6 bases). Per germline, CDR1 MDHEN and CDR2 SYDVKM. CDR3 length: 16 residues. Between the trimmed V and J ends, which lost 5 bases and 6 bases, there was a span of 17 bases. The CDR3 reads CASSRHRVVRNSPLHF. CDR3 nucleotides: TGTGCCAGCAGTCGCCACAGGGTGGTCCGTAATTCACCCCTCCACTTT.

This chain connects TRBV4-1 to TRBJ2-7; perhaps TRBD1 as D (6 bases). Per germline, CDR1 MGHRA and CDR2 YSYEKL. The V gene lost 0 bases and the J gene lost 6 bases, with 15 bases spanning the gap. There are 15 residues in the CDR3. CDR3 sequence (DNA): TGCGCCAGCAGCCAAGATCGAGGGGGTAGATCCGAGCAGTACTTC. Its translation: CASSQDRGGRSEQYF.

The chain employs TRBV28 and TRBJ2-7; 7 bases map to TRBD1. Trimming took 5 bases from V and 4 from J; bases not matched to a gene: 5. Germline V lookup: CDR1 MDHEN, CDR2 SYDVKM. CDR3 length: 13 amino acids. The CDR3 sequence: CASSLTQGYEQYF. The CDR3 DNA follows: TGTGCCAGCAGTCTGACACAGGGGTACGAGCAGTACTTC.

The chain is built from TRBV5-4 and TRBJ1-4; a weak D match, TRBD1 (5 bases). The CDR3 is 15 residues long. V was pared by 2 bases and J by 5 bases, with 13 bases between. Looked up from germline, CDR1 is SGHNT and CDR2 is YYREEE (reference sequence). The CDR3 sequence: CASSFRAAGNEKLFF. CDR3 coding DNA: TGTGCCAGCAGCTTCAGGGCAGCTGGAAATGAAAAACTGTTTTTT.

The chain links TRBV5-8 to TRBJ2-7; TRBD1 matches at 10 bases. Germline values: CDR1 SGHTS, CDR2 YDEGEE. Trimming cost V 1 base and J 5 bases; bases outside gene matches: 3. This CDR3 has 14 residues. CDR3 in amino acids: CASSLRDRGDEQYF. The CDR3 DNA follows: TGTGCCAGCAGCTTGCGGGACAGGGGTGACGAGCAGTACTTC.

The V and J genes are TRBV7-8 and TRBJ1-1, with 7 positions matching TRBD1. This CDR3 has 14 amino acids. Trimming removed 2 bases from V and 3 bases from J; junction bases left unmatched: 3. Germline V gene data show CDR1 as SGHVS and CDR2 as FQNEAQ. CDR3 in amino acids: CASSLHRGYTEAFF. The CDR3 DNA is TGTGCCAGCAGCTTACACAGGGGCTACACTGAAGCTTTCTTT.

The chain carries TRBV5-3 and TRBJ2-4; 7 nucleotides align to TRBD1. TRBV5-3 is an open reading frame, and its role is uncertain. CDR3 length: 18 amino acids. With 10 bases clipped from V and 0 bases from J, the junction kept 19 bases outside the gene matches. This CDR3 is CAPSLLKGQSLAKNIQYF. For the CDR3, the DNA is TGTGCCCCAAGCCTCCTTAAGGGACAGTCTCTAGCCAAAAACATTCAGTACTTC.

The chain has TRBV6-5 and TRBJ1-1; possible D gene TRBD1, 5 bases. The CDR3 spans 13 residues. V shed 6 bases and J shed 5 bases, with 13 bases lying between them. Germline V gene data show CDR1 as MNHEY and CDR2 as SVGAGI. The CDR3 coding sequence is TGTGCCAGCAGGGCAGGGCGTAGTACTGAAGCTTTCTTT. It codes for CASRAGRSTEAFF.

As concerns this clone: Germline and junction disagree at one end, which may indicate a read error. The V call is TRBV6-5, the J call TRBJ2-1; 12 nucleotides agree with TRBD2. This CDR3 region has 16 residues. Germline CDR1 and CDR2: MNHEY and SVGAGI. CDR3: CASSYPGLAGYNEQFF. As DNA, the CDR3 is TGTGCCAGTAGTTACCCGGGACTAGCGGGTTACAATGAGCAGTTCTTC.

This chain uses TRBV5-1 with TRBJ2-3, with D possibly matching TRBD1 (5 bases). Looked up from germline, CDR1 is SGHRS and CDR2 is YFSETQ. Trimming took off 5 bases at V and 5 bases at J, with 12 bases between the two ends. This CDR3 has 13 residues. DNA for the CDR3: TGCGCCAGCAGTTTTAGCAGGGTAGATACGCAGTATTTT. The encoded protein is CASSFSRVDTQYF.

This sequence joins TRBV18 and TRBJ1-1; D might be TRBD1 (6 bases). Germline values: CDR1 KGHSH, CDR2 LQKENI. V was pared by 3 bases and J by 7 bases, with 18 bases between. The CDR3 totals 15 residues. This CDR3 is CASSPSRQATGEAFF. The CDR3 coding sequence is TGTGCCAGCTCACCGTCGCGACAGGCGACCGGTGAAGCTTTCTTT.

V gene TRBV5-8 combines with J gene TRBJ2-4; D call uncertain. Trimming left V 2 bases short and J 7 bases short, with 10 bases between. This CDR3 region has 13 residues. CDR1 and CDR2 (germline): SGHTS, YDEGEE. The chain's CDR3 is CASSFSTWNIQYF. CDR3 nucleotides: TGTGCCAGCAGCTTTTCTACGTGGAACATTCAGTACTTC. The entire variable domain, with the rest obtained from reference TRBV5-8 and TRBJ2-4, is as follows: EAGVTQSPTHLIKTRGQQATLRCSPISGHTSVYWYQQALGLGLQFLLWYDEGEERNRGNFPPRFSGRQFPNYSSELNVNALELEDSALYLCASSFSTWNIQYFGAGTRLSVL.

The chain uses TRBV15 and TRBJ1-4; 8 nucleotides agree with TRBD1. CDR3 length equals 15 residues. Looked up from germline, CDR1 is LNHNV and CDR2 is YYDKDF (reference sequence). Germline trimming cut 7 bases from V and 5 bases from J; bases unmatched to any gene: 9. The CDR3 DNA follows: TGTGCCACCAACCGACCAACAGGGGGGAATGAAAAACTGTTTTTT. This codes for CATNRPTGGNEKLFF.

The chain carries TRBV29-1 and TRBJ1-5, with D possibly being TRBD1 (6 bases). V lost 7 bases and J lost 2, with 27 bases in between. The germline CDR1 and CDR2 sequences are SQVTM and ANQGSEA. The CDR3 runs 18 residues. CDR3 sequence: CSASPDGGAERGNQPQHF. The CDR3 DNA sequence: TGCAGCGCCAGCCCAGATGGGGGGGCGGAGAGGGGCAATCAGCCCCAGCATTTT.

V is TRBV11-2 and J is TRBJ2-1, with 10 bases fitting TRBD1. The CDR3 is made up of 15 amino acids. The trim removed 7 bases at V and 6 bases at J, leaving 9 bases unmatched. Per germline, CDR1 SGHAT and CDR2 FQNNGV. The CDR3 region has the DNA TGTGCCAGCAAAATGACAGGGGGCGGGGGCAATGAGCAGTTCTTC. It encodes CASKMTGGGGNEQFF.